This T cell receptor (beta chain) originates from a study of T cells in Graves' hyperthyroidism and ophthalmopathy. Unmatched junction bases numbered 4, after V lost 5 bases and J lost 0 bases. The CDR3 is 15 residues long. Germline CDR1 is MNHEY and CDR2 is SVGEGT. RNA transcripts yielded amplified TCR beta CDR3 regions. The TCR CDR3 first-round RT-PCR relied on the HTBI primer set. TCRdb reanalysed the multiplex PCR reads using MiXCR and keeps one entry per CDR3 protein. There are around 420,000 distinct CDR3 sequences in the sample; about an eighth occur only once, and more than 4.5% lies in the top ten.

Sample: blood. The chain carries TRBV6-2 or TRBV6-3 and TRBJ2-3; 8 bases map to TRBD2. The origin of this receptor is a woman between 18 and 29 years old with Graves' hyperthyroidism. The CDR3 coding sequence is TGTGCCAGCAGTACGGTAGCGGGGAGCACAGATACGCAGTATTTT. This translates into CASSTVAGSTDTQYF.